These 5 T cell receptor beta chains share one sample of origin, sequenced in a study of shared clonotypes between healthy human individuals. Clones were read by immunoSEQ multiplex PCR, and TCRdb kept only the in-frame ones, dropping some. The sample has some 2,400,000 clones, nearly 97% seen once. Input material: naive CD4+ T cells sorted from blood. Regarding subset: CD45RA+ positively selected. The origin of the receptors is a man aged 18 to 35 in good health.

This chain's CDR3 is CASFPGGAPGELFF. The DNA for the CDR3 is TGTGCAAGCTTTCCAGGGGGCGCCCCCGGGGAGCTGTTTTTT. The V gene is TRBV28, the J gene TRBJ2-2, with 8 bases that match TRBD1. Looked up from germline, CDR1 is MDHEN and CDR2 is SYDVKM. This CDR3 has 14 residues.

The V and J genes are TRBV2 and TRBJ1-4, with D uncertain. The ends were cut back, 5 bases at V and 4 bases at J, with 11 bases in the middle. The CDR3 totals 14 residues. Per germline, CDR1 SNHLY and CDR2 FYNNEI. The CDR3 spells CASSPVLVNEKLFF. The CDR3 region has the DNA TGTGCCAGCAGTCCCGTGCTGGTTAATGAAAAACTGTTTTTT. The full variable domain, in which reference TRBV2 and TRBJ1-4 provide the parts outside the CDR3, is EPEVTQTPSHQVTQMGQEVILRCVPISNHLYFYWYRQILGQKVEFLVSFYNNEISEKSEIFDDQFSVERPDGSNFTLKIRSTKLEDSAMYFCASSPVLVNEKLFFGSGTQLSVL.

This chain uses TRBV30 with TRBJ1-2; D is unresolved. The V gene lost 2 bases and the J gene lost 8 bases, with 9 bases spanning the gap. The germline gives CDR1 GTSNPN, CDR2 SVGIG (reference sequence). There are 11 residues in the CDR3. The CDR3 loop reads CAWSPRTGYTF. The CDR3 bases are TGTGCCTGGAGTCCGCGGACGGGCTACACCTTC.

The chain joins TRBV18 to TRBJ1-5; D not certain. V dropped 4 bases and J dropped 5 bases, with 9 bases sitting between them. CDR1 is KGHSH, CDR2 LQKENI, per germline. This CDR3 region has 13 residues. The CDR3 bases are TGTGCCAGCTCACTGGCGGTTGATCAGCCCCAGCATTTT. It yields the protein CASSLAVDQPQHF.

V usage is TRBV27 and J usage is TRBJ2-7; D may be TRBD2 (5 bases). CDR1 is MNHEY, CDR2 SMNVEV, per germline (reference sequence). The germline V and J ends were trimmed by 1 base and 6 bases, with 16 bases remaining between them. There are 15 residues in the CDR3. CDR3 amino acids: CASSLFISEVREQYF. In nucleotides, the CDR3 is TGTGCCAGCAGTTTATTTATTAGCGAGGTCCGCGAGCAGTACTTC.